These 20 T cell receptor beta chains were sequenced from one sample in a study of multiple sclerosis patients with progressive multifocal leukoencephalopathy. This table comes from immunoSEQ multiplex PCR, and its TCRdb copy is limited to in-frame clones, with some not included. Of about 28,000 clones listed, 85% to 90% were seen once; the top ten hold around 0.96%. Time point in this sample: before natalizumab initiation. The sequenced material came from PBMCs. These receptor sequences come from a human donor with multiple sclerosis.

V usage is TRBV7-9 and J usage is TRBJ2-3, with D tentatively TRBD1 (6 bases). V shed 4 bases and J shed 0 bases, with 14 bases lying between them. The CDR3 spans 16 residues. The germline gives CDR1 SEHNR, CDR2 FQNEAQ (reference sequence). CDR3 loop: CASSSHTGFSTDTQYF. CDR3 bases: TGTGCCAGCAGCTCTCACACAGGGTTCAGCACAGATACGCAGTATTTT.

The rearrangement joins TRBV10-3 to TRBJ2-7, with 7 bases matching TRBD1. The CDR3 has 13 amino acids. Germline trimming cut 4 bases from V and 6 bases from J; bases unmatched to any gene: 6. CDR1 and CDR2 (germline): ENHRY, SYGVKD. The CDR3: CAISGTGVGEQYF. The CDR3 nucleotides read TGTGCCATCAGTGGTACAGGGGTGGGCGAGCAGTACTTC.

This chain links TRBV7-9 with TRBJ2-5; tentative D call: TRBD1 (6 bases). Germline V gene sequence: CDR1 SEHNR, CDR2 FQNEAQ (reference sequence). This CDR3 has 14 residues. The ends were cut back, 6 bases at V and 1 base at J, with 12 bases in the middle. CDR3: CASSFDRTQETQYF. In nucleotides, the CDR3 is TGTGCCAGCAGTTTTGACAGGACCCAAGAGACCCAGTACTTC.

The chain combines TRBV6-6 with TRBJ2-1; tentatively, D is TRBD2 (6 bases). The CDR3 extends over 13 amino acids. Germline CDR1 is MNHNY and CDR2 is SVGAGI (reference sequence). The V gene lost 4 bases and the J gene lost 4 bases, with 8 bases spanning the gap. The CDR3 protein is CASSSAGYNEQFF. The CDR3 DNA sequence: TGTGCCAGCAGTTCCGCGGGGTACAATGAGCAGTTCTTC.

V is TRBV21-1 and J is TRBJ1-2; TRBD1, the table's D call, was not compared with the DNA. TRBV21-1 is deemed a pseudogene. This CDR3 has 15 residues. CDR3 DNA sequence: TGTGCCAGCAGCACGACAGGTGGTTCGAACTATGGCTACACCTTC. Encoded protein: CASSTTGGSNYGYTF.

The rearrangement uses TRBV28 and TRBJ1-6; 9 bases are shared with TRBD1. The CDR3 has 14 amino acids. In germline, CDR1 is MDHEN, CDR2 SYDVKM. V lost 3 bases and J lost 13; bases outside the gene matches: 7. The DNA for the CDR3 is TGTGCCAGCAGTTTGGGACAGGGCACGAGTCCCCTCCACTTT. Protein sequence: CASSLGQGTSPLHF.

This chain uses TRBV5-1 with TRBJ1-5, with D unclear. V gave up 0 bases and J gave up 2 bases, with 3 bases separating them. The CDR3 extends over 13 amino acids. Looked up from germline, CDR1 is SGHRS and CDR2 is YFSETQ. CDR3 residues: CASSLDGNQPQHF. CDR3 bases: TGCGCCAGCAGCTTGGATGGCAATCAGCCCCAGCATTTT.

The chain is built from TRBV9 and TRBJ2-7; D gene uncertain. V shed 0 bases and J shed 1 base, with 11 bases lying between them. Germline CDR1 is SGDLS and CDR2 is YYNGEE. The CDR3 is 15 residues long. The CDR3 coding sequence is TGTGCCAGCAGCGTAGGAACAGAAGCTTCCTACGAGCAGTACTTC. Translated: CASSVGTEASYEQYF.

The chain recombines TRBV9 with TRBJ2-3; 9 bases match TRBD2. The CDR3 runs to 16 residues. Germline V CDR1 and CDR2: SGDLS, YYNGEE. The J segment lost 6 bases and the V segment lost 4 bases, leaving 12 bases of the junction unmatched. The CDR3 region has the DNA TGTGCCAGCAGCTTTAGCGGGGGCCAGACTCGGGATACGCAGTATTTT. Translating gives CASSFSGGQTRDTQYF. The whole variable domain, remainder taken from reference TRBV9 and TRBJ2-3, is DSGVTQTPKHLITATGQRVTLRCSPRSGDLSVYWYQQSLDQGLQFLIQYYNGEERAKGNILERFSAQQFPDLHSELNLSSLELGDSALYFCASSFSGGQTRDTQYFGPGTRLTVL.

This chain uses TRBV6-5 with TRBJ1-6, with a weak D call TRBD1 (5 bases). Trimming removed 6 bases at V and 10 bases at J, with 19 bases between. The CDR3 sequence is 15 residues long. CDR1 and CDR2 (germline): MNHEY, SVGAGI. The CDR3 protein is CASSRSPVSGSPLHF. CDR3 DNA sequence: TGTGCCAGCAGCCGGAGCCCGGTCTCAGGGTCACCCCTCCACTTT.

The rearrangement joins TRBV10-3 to TRBJ2-6; D is unresolved. The V gene's germline CDR1 is ENHRY and CDR2 SYGVKD. Trimming took off 6 bases at V and 2 bases at J, with 11 bases between the two ends. The CDR3 contains 15 residues. The CDR3 here is CAISLDGTGANVLTF. The DNA of the CDR3 is TGTGCCATCAGCTTAGACGGAACTGGGGCCAACGTCCTGACTTTC.

CDR3 DNA: TGTGCCAGCAGCATGTCCTCGGGGGGCCCGAACACCGGGGAGCTGTTTTTT. Residues: CASSMSSGGPNTGELFF. The chain uses TRBV7-3 and TRBJ2-2; weak D call: TRBD2 (7 bases). V lost 5 bases to trimming and J lost 0 bases, with 16 bases between them. The CDR3 consists of 17 residues. Germline V gene data show CDR1 as SGHTA and CDR2 as FQGTGA.

The chain carries TRBV5-1 and TRBJ1-2, with a possible D match to TRBD1 (5 bases). CDR3 length equals 18 residues. CDR1 and CDR2 (germline): SGHRS, YFSETQ. The V gene lost 4 bases and the J gene lost 3 bases, with 25 bases spanning the gap. This CDR3 reads CASSPAAGGRQNHYGYTF. For the CDR3, the DNA is TGCGCCAGCAGCCCCGCTGCGGGGGGACGACAAAACCACTATGGCTACACCTTC.

J is TRBJ1-4 and V is TRBV9; no firm D call. The V end lost 0 bases, the J end lost 1 base, and 7 bases lay between the germline ends. The CDR3 totals 15 residues. The germline V gene encodes CDR1 SGDLS and CDR2 YYNGEE. The CDR3 loop is CASSVEGLTNEKLFF. The CDR3 bases are TGTGCCAGCAGCGTAGAGGGTTTAACTAATGAAAAACTGTTTTTT.

This chain uses TRBV5-6 with TRBJ2-2, with D uncertain. Trimming took off 3 bases at V and 3 bases at J, with 9 bases between the two ends. The CDR3 consists of 14 residues. Germline V gene sequence: CDR1 SGHDT, CDR2 YYEEEE. DNA of the CDR3: TGTGCCAGCAGCTCGTACACCTACACCGGGGAGCTGTTTTTT. Amino acids: CASSSYTYTGELFF.

V and J are TRBV7-9 and TRBJ2-5; no reliable D call. Trimming left V 8 bases short and J 7 bases short, with 26 bases between. This CDR3 region has 16 residues. CDR1 and CDR2 (germline): SEHNR, FQNEAQ (reference sequence). CDR3 residues: CASRDLVLEPSGTQYF. Written as DNA, the CDR3 is TGTGCCAGCCGCGACCTAGTCCTGGAACCTTCGGGGACCCAGTACTTC. Combining the CDR3 with reference TRBV7-9 and TRBJ2-5 gives the whole variable domain DTGVSQNPRHKITKRGQNVTFRCDPISEHNRLYWYRQTLGQGPEFLTYFQNEAQLEKSRLLSDRFSAERPKGSFSTLEIQRTEQGDSAMYLCASRDLVLEPSGTQYFGPGTRLLVL.

The chain carries TRBV6-4 and TRBJ2-2, with TRBD2 as a possible D gene (6 bases). This CDR3 is built from 15 residues. The V end lost 3 bases, the J end lost 3 bases, and 11 bases lay between the germline ends. The germline gives CDR1 MRHNA, CDR2 SNTAGT. In DNA, the CDR3 is TGTGCCAGCAGTGATGGAGGAGGGGACACCGGGGAGCTGTTTTTT. Protein sequence: CASSDGGGDTGELFF.

The chain's CDR3 is CASSYRTGHGYTF. The CDR3 DNA follows: TGTGCCAGCAGCTACCGGACAGGGCACGGCTACACCTTC. This sequence joins TRBV7-9 and TRBJ1-2, with TRBD1 identical over 8 bases. V trimming: 4 bases; J trimming: 8 bases; junction bases outside the gene matches: 6. The V gene's germline CDR1 is SEHNR and CDR2 FQNEAQ (reference sequence). The CDR3 runs 13 residues.

This clone was detected once. V is TRBV2 and J is TRBJ2-7; D might be TRBD1 (6 bases). Germline loops: CDR1 SNHLY, CDR2 FYNNEI. The CDR3 is 13 residues long. V shed 6 bases and J shed 4 bases, with 13 bases lying between them. The CDR3 region has the DNA TGTGCCAGCAGGGTAGGACAGCTTTACGAGCAGTACTTC. As protein: CASRVGQLYEQYF.

This chain uses TRBV7-2 with TRBJ2-7, with D possibly TRBD2 on 5 matching bases. Germline CDR1 is SGHTA and CDR2 is FQGNSA. This CDR3 spans 14 amino acids. The V and J ends lost 4 bases and 3 bases respectively, with 13 bases between them. DNA for the CDR3: TGTGCCAGCAGCTCAAGGGTTGGAGGCTACGAGCAGTACTTC. Its translation: CASSSRVGGYEQYF.